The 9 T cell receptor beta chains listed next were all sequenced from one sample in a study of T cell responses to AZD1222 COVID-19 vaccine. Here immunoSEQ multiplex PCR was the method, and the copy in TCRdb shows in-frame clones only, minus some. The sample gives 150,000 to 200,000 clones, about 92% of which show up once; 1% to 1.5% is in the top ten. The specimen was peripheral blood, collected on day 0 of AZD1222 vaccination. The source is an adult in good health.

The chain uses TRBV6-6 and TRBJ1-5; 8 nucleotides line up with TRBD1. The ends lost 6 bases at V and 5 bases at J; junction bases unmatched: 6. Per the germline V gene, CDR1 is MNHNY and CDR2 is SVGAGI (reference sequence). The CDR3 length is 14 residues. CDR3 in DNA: TGTGCCAGCAGCAAGGACAGGGACGATCAGCCCCAGCATTTT. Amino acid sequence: CASSKDRDDQPQHF.

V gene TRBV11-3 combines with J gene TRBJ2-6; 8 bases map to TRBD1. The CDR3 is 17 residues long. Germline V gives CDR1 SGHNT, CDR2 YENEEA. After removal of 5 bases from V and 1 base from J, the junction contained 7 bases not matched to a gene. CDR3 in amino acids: CASSGRTGRSGANVLTF. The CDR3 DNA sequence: TGTGCCAGCAGCGGCAGGACAGGGAGATCTGGGGCCAACGTCCTGACTTTC.

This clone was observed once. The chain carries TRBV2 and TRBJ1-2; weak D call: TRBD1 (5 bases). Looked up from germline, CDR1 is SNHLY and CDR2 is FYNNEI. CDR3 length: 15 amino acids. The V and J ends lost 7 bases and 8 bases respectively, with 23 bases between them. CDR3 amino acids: CASIGATAGDHGYTF. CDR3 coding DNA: TGTGCCAGCATCGGCGCCACCGCGGGGGATCACGGCTACACCTTC.

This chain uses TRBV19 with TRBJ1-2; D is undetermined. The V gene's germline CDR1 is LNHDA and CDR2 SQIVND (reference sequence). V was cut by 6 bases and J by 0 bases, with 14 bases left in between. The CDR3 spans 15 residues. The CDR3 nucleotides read TGTGCCAGTAGGATACCTCCGCCGTCTAACTATGGCTACACCTTC. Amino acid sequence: CASRIPPPSNYGYTF.

The CDR3 DNA is TGTGCCAGCAGGGACAGCTCTGGGGCCAACGTCCTGACTTTC. Its translation: CASRDSSGANVLTF. The rearrangement uses TRBV28 and TRBJ2-6; perhaps TRBD1 as D (6 bases). The V end was cut by 6 bases, the J end by 0 bases, with 6 bases between. Germline V gene lookup returns CDR1 MDHEN and CDR2 SYDVKM. CDR3 size: 14 residues.

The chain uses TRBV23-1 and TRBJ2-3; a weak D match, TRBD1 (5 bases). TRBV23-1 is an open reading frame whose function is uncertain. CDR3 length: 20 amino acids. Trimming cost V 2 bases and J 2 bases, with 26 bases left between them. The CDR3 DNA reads TGCGCCAGCAGTCAAACAATCGCGGCCGAAATGGACACCTACACAGATACGCAGTATTTT. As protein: CASSQTIAAEMDTYTDTQYF.

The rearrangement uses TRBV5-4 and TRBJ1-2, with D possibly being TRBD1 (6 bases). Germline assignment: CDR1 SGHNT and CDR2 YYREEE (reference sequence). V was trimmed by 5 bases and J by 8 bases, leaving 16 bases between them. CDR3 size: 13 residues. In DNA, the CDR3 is TGTGCCAGCAGTTACGGACAGAGGCCAGGCTACACCTTC. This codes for CASSYGQRPGYTF.

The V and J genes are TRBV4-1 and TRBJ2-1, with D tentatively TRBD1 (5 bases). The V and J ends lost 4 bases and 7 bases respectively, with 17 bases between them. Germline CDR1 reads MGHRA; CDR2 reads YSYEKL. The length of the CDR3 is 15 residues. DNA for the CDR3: TGCGCCAGCAGCCCCATCCTCCCAGGGTGGAATGAGCAGTTCTTC. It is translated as CASSPILPGWNEQFF.

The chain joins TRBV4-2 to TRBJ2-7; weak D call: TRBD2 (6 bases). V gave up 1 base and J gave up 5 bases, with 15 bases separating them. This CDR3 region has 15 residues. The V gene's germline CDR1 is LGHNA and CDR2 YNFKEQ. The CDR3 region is CASSQGRGVVDEQYF. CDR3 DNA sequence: TGTGCCAGCAGCCAAGGGAGGGGCGTGGTGGACGAGCAGTACTTC.